The clone carrying this TCR beta chain was seen a few times. Its specificity is unknown. For the second PCR, which ran for about 7 to 12 cycles, a sample-barcoded 5' primer and a J-beta primer mix were used. TCRdb itself ran the 5' RACE reads through MiXCR, one entry per CDR3 protein. Here the sample spans nearly 1 million distinct CDR3 sequences, just over 50% being singletons. These data belong to a study of blood T cells in healthy people across ages. Across the whole study: Capturing about one barcoded beta molecule per two T cells was achieved by template switching.

Study results and limitations: The study lacked donor CMV status, which possibly confounded expanded clonotype changes. Significant beta diversity loss was already apparent by age roughly 43, declining roughly linearly.

The germline V gene encodes CDR1 PRHDT and CDR2 FYEKMQ (reference sequence). The V end was cut by 0 bases, the J end by 4 bases, with 11 bases between. This CDR3 is 15 amino acids long. Researchers isolated at least 6.5 million PBMCs per sample. Sequenced sample: blood. The gene calls are TRBV13 and TRBJ2-3, with D possibly being TRBD2 (5 bases). The sequence was collected from a woman aged 60 to 75 in good health. CDR3 bases: TGTGCCAGCAGCTTAGGTGGGAGAAGCTCAGATACGCAGTATTTT. It codes for CASSLGGRSSDTQYF.